One and the same sample provided the 5 T cell receptor beta chains below, sequenced in a study of glioma-infiltrating T cells. The iRepertoire nested amplicon-rescue multiplex PCR amplified TCR alpha and beta CDR3s from RNA. TCRdb ran MiXCR on the multiplex PCR reads and lists one entry per CDR3 protein. This sample has around 170,000 distinct CDR3 sequences, with more than 35% found just once. Sequenced input: glioma tissue, nonneoplastic brain tissue, or PBMCs (not recorded which). Receptor source: a human donor with low-grade glioma or glioblastoma, undergoing nonglioma brain surgery, or in good health (not recorded which).

Remarks on this clonotype: This sequence may be a read error, since a much larger clone differs from it by one base. The V call is TRBV19, the J call TRBJ2-3, with a tentative D call TRBD1 (5 bases). The V and J ends lost 5 bases and 4 bases respectively, with 10 bases between them. The CDR3 spans 13 residues. Germline loops: CDR1 LNHDA, CDR2 SQIVND (reference sequence). In DNA, the CDR3 is TGTGCCAGTAGTGTAGTAGGGGCAGATACGCAGTATTTT. Residues: CASSVVGADTQYF. Together with reference TRBV19 and TRBJ2-3, the CDR3 gives the full variable domain: DGGITQSPKYLFRKEGQNVTLSCEQNLNHDAMYWYRQDPGQGLRLIYYSQIVNDFQKGDIAEGYSVSREKKESFPLTVTSAQKNPTAFYLCASSVVGADTQYFGPGTRLTVL.

This clonotype was detected many times. This rearrangement joins TRBV27 to TRBJ1-5; 7 nucleotides line up with TRBD1. The CDR3 covers 16 residues. With 6 bases clipped from V and 4 bases from J, the junction kept 12 bases outside the gene matches. Germline loops: CDR1 MNHEY, CDR2 SMNVEV (reference sequence). In DNA form, the CDR3 reads TGTGCCAGCAGCCCTACAAGACAGGGACTAAATCAGCCCCAGCATTTT. Translating gives CASSPTRQGLNQPQHF.

The chain has TRBV4-1 and TRBJ2-7; 9 nucleotides match TRBD1. Per germline, CDR1 MGHRA and CDR2 YSYEKL. The ends lost 0 bases at V and 6 bases at J; junction bases unmatched: 18. The CDR3 covers 19 residues. The CDR3 protein is CASSQDPQTWGQGGGEQYF. The CDR3 coding sequence is TGCGCCAGCAGCCAAGATCCCCAGACCTGGGGACAGGGAGGGGGCGAGCAGTACTTC.

Note on this clonotype: A junction end diverges from the germline sequence, so it may reflect a read error. J is TRBJ1-2 and V is TRBV30; TRBD1 aligns across 8 bases. This CDR3 is 14 amino acids long. Germline CDR1 reads GTSNPN; CDR2 reads SVGIG (reference sequence). The chain's CDR3 is CSWSVSQGARGYTF. CDR3 coding DNA: TGTTCCTGGAGTGTAAGCCAGGGGGCGCGTGGCTACACCTTC.

Comment on this clonotype: With a much larger clone just one base away, this may be a read error. J is TRBJ2-6 and V is TRBV6-1; 9 positions match TRBD1. CDR3 length: 15 amino acids. The junction had 6 bases not matched to a gene; V was cut back by 10 bases and J by 2 bases. Germline V gene data show CDR1 as MNHNS and CDR2 as SASEGT. CDR3 protein: CAINHRGPGANVLTF. In DNA form, the CDR3 reads TGTGCCATCAACCACAGGGGGCCTGGGGCCAACGTCCTGACTTTC.